This T cell receptor beta chain emerged from a study of shared clonotypes between healthy human individuals. The study, taken as a whole, reports: Clonotype sharing across four donors was observed for around 5% of naive CD4 clonotypes. Relative to memory subsets, naive subsets generally showed larger estimated richness. Clonotype sharing levels among donors were expected to vary with sequencing depth.

Using approximately 200 ng DNA, approximately 30,000 T cell genomes, the sorted-subset replicate PCRs were run. Sequenced by immunoSEQ multiplex PCR; TCRdb stores in-frame clones only, minus some. The sample lists around 2,000,000 clones, approximately 94% occurring once. Comment on this clone: Its antigen is undetermined.

The CDR3 is 15 residues long. Terminally differentiated effector memory CD45RA+ cells were excluded by CCR7 positive selection of CD45RO-negative cells. The sequenced sample was naive CD8+ T cells sorted from blood. The receptor was derived from a man aged 18-30 years in good health. The V and J genes are TRBV12-2 and TRBJ2-7; the table gives TRBD2 as D, unverified against the DNA. TRBV12-2 is a pseudogene locus. The CDR3 DNA is TGTGCAAGTCGCTTAGACTCCGGGATCTCCTACGAGCAGTACTTC. This gives the protein CASRLDSGISYEQYF.